Each of the 20 T cell receptor beta chains below was sequenced from the same sample in a study of cytomegalovirus exposure and HLA in healthy donors. Amplification used 60 Vbeta primers and 13 Jbeta primers. Sequencing was performed with immunoSEQ multiplex PCR; in TCRdb, only in-frame clones are kept and a portion is missing. The sample contains more than 85,000 clones, over 65% of which appear only once. The sample consisted of PBMCs. These receptors all stem from a middle-aged man in good health and CMV-seronegative.

The chain carries TRBV29-1 and TRBJ1-5; D gene uncertain. V was shortened by 5 bases and J by 11 bases, with 19 bases between the two germline ends. The CDR3 is 13 residues long. The germline V gene has CDR1 SQVTM and CDR2 ANQGSEA. The CDR3 DNA is TGCAGCGTTCCCGGGGTGCGGTTTGCAGCCCAGCATTTT. Protein: CSVPGVRFAAQHF.

This chain joins TRBV6-1 and TRBJ1-5; the match to TRBD1 covers 7 bases. V gave up 7 bases and J gave up 2 bases; unmatched junction bases: 5. The CDR3 runs 14 residues. Per the germline V gene, CDR1 is MNHNS and CDR2 is SASEGT. The CDR3 DNA reads TGTGCCAGCACCGGAGGGGGCGGCAATCAGCCCCAGCATTTT. This translates into CASTGGGGNQPQHF.

The V call is TRBV6-1, the J call TRBJ2-7, with 8 positions matching TRBD1. The CDR3 covers 15 residues. CDR1 and CDR2 (germline): MNHNS, SASEGT. The J segment lost 4 bases and the V segment lost 1 base, leaving 6 bases of the junction unmatched. CDR3 coding DNA: TGTGCCAGCAGTGAAGGCCAGGGGGCAGCGTACGAGCAGTACTTC. Protein: CASSEGQGAAYEQYF.

The chain has TRBV2 and TRBJ2-5; possibly TRBD2 for D (5 bases). The DNA end is a closer match to TRBJ2-7, so the J assignment may be wrong. This CDR3 has 11 residues. Germline lookup yields CDR1 SNHLY and CDR2 FYNNEI. The CDR3 here is CASRREYEQYF. As DNA, the CDR3 is TGTGCCAGCAGACGGGAATACGAGCAGTACTTC.

This sequence joins TRBV4-2 and TRBJ1-5; maybe TRBD1 (5 bases). Per germline, CDR1 LGHNA and CDR2 YNFKEQ. The CDR3 spans 15 residues. Trimming took 3 bases from V and 2 from J, leaving 11 bases between them. The CDR3 nucleotides are TGTGCCAGCAGCCAGCCGGGACTGGGCAATCAGCCCCAGCATTTT. Translation gives CASSQPGLGNQPQHF.

The rearrangement uses TRBV7-6 and TRBJ1-3; no firm D call. The CDR3 has 14 residues. V was cut by 5 bases and J by 4 bases, with 12 bases left in between. Germline lookup yields CDR1 SGHVS and CDR2 FNYEAQ. The chain's CDR3 is CASSPAGIGNTIYF. CDR3 in DNA: TGTGCCAGCAGCCCAGCCGGGATCGGAAACACCATATATTTT.

This clone appeared a few times. The chain is built from TRBV6-5 and TRBJ2-7; D unclear. Trimming pared 4 bases from V and 1 base from J, leaving 8 bases between. Germline-derived CDR1 and CDR2 are MNHEY and SVGAGI. CDR3 length equals 13 residues. CDR3 bases: TGTGCCAGCAGTTTGGCAAGTTCCTACGAGCAGTACTTC. Protein sequence: CASSLASSYEQYF.

The V call is TRBV11-2, the J call TRBJ1-5; 7 positions agree with TRBD1. The V segment lost 5 bases and the J segment 11 bases; nucleotides outside the gene matches: 15. The CDR3 runs to 15 residues. The germline V gene encodes CDR1 SGHAT and CDR2 FQNNGV. The CDR3 coding sequence is TGTGCCAGCAGCCTAGGAGGGGGCGGACCCCAAGCCCAGCATTTT. Amino acids: CASSLGGGGPQAQHF.

There are a few counts of this clone. The rearrangement joins TRBV7-3 to TRBJ1-1; D call uncertain. CDR3 length: 13 residues. The V gene lost 8 bases and the J gene lost 1 base, with 11 bases spanning the gap. Germline V gives CDR1 SGHTA, CDR2 FQGTGA. In DNA, the CDR3 is TGTGCCAGCCGGGAGGGAAGGAACACTGAAGCTTTCTTT. It specifies CASREGRNTEAFF.

As concerns this clone: Because the CDR3's place on the DNA is in doubt, the DNA is left out and the CDR3 is given as listed by TCRdb. The chain carries TRBV4-1 and TRBJ1-2; TRBD1, the D gene given by the table, was not confirmed from the DNA. The CDR3 length equals 15 residues, ends included. The germline CDR1 and CDR2 sequences are MGHRA and YSYEKL. CDR3 sequence reads: CASSHVGQGSAGVAF.

The rearrangement joins TRBV7-6 to TRBJ2-5, with D uncertain. The CDR3 has 11 residues. CDR1 is SGHVS and CDR2 is FNYEAQ in the germline V gene. V lost 5 bases, J lost 2 bases, and 3 bases lay in between. CDR3 amino acids: CASSLQETQYF. The CDR3, as DNA: TGTGCCAGCAGCCTTCAAGAGACCCAGTACTTC.

This clone was seen more than once but under ten times. This rearrangement joins TRBV15 to TRBJ2-7; D is uncertain. Germline V gives CDR1 LNHNV, CDR2 YYDKDF (reference sequence). The CDR3 sequence is 16 residues long. The V end lost 1 base, the J end lost 0 bases, and 13 bases lay between the germline ends. The CDR3 DNA reads as TGTGCCACCAGCAGAGGAGACACCCATAGCTCCTACGAGCAGTACTTC. Translated, it gives CATSRGDTHSSYEQYF.

This clone was counted only a few times. The chain joins TRBV7-8 to TRBJ2-3, with D perhaps matching TRBD2 (6 bases). The CDR3 has 16 residues. Germline CDR1 reads SGHVS; CDR2 reads FQNEAQ. Trimming removed 3 bases at V and 0 bases at J, with 13 bases between. CDR3 amino acids: CASSLGSGVSTDTQYF. The CDR3 coding sequence is TGTGCCAGCAGCTTGGGTAGCGGAGTGAGCACAGATACGCAGTATTTT.

The rearrangement joins TRBV19 to TRBJ1-1, with D uncertain. V was trimmed by 5 bases and J by 1 base, leaving 11 bases between them. This CDR3 has 14 residues. The germline V gene encodes CDR1 LNHDA and CDR2 SQIVND (reference sequence). This chain's CDR3 is CASSFPPQNTEAFF. The CDR3 region has the DNA TGTGCCAGTAGTTTTCCCCCACAGAACACTGAAGCTTTCTTT. Variable domain in full (rest from reference TRBV19 and TRBJ1-1): DGGITQSPKYLFRKEGQNVTLSCEQNLNHDAMYWYRQDPGQGLRLIYYSQIVNDFQKGDIAEGYSVSREKKESFPLTVTSAQKNPTAFYLCASSFPPQNTEAFFGQGTRLTVV.

The J gene is TRBJ1-2, the V gene TRBV19, with D perhaps matching TRBD1 (5 bases). Trimming left V 5 bases short and J 3 bases short, with 7 bases between. The germline gives CDR1 LNHDA, CDR2 SQIVND (reference sequence). CDR3 length equals 12 residues. The CDR3 spells CASSSGYYGYTF. CDR3 sequence (DNA): TGTGCCAGTAGTTCAGGGTACTATGGCTACACCTTC.

V usage is TRBV7-3 and J usage is TRBJ2-3; 7 bases are shared with TRBD1. V dropped 4 bases and J dropped 6; count of bases not matched to a gene: 7. Germline V CDR1 and CDR2: SGHTA, FQGTGA. The CDR3 is 14 amino acids. The CDR3 sequence: CASSSEGASDTQYF. The CDR3 region has the DNA TGTGCCAGCAGCTCCGAGGGGGCATCCGATACGCAGTATTTT.

This clone was recorded only once. This chain joins TRBV18 and TRBJ1-1, with D maybe TRBD1 (6 bases). Germline assignment: CDR1 KGHSH and CDR2 LQKENI. V was trimmed by 5 bases and J by 2 bases, leaving 12 bases between them. CDR3 size: 14 residues. The CDR3 nucleotides are TGTGCCAGCTCATTACGGACAGTTAACACTGAAGCTTTCTTT. Protein product: CASSLRTVNTEAFF.

This clone has a handful of counts. The chain recombines TRBV2 with TRBJ1-4; D remains ambiguous. CDR1 and CDR2 (germline): SNHLY, FYNNEI. V was shortened by 3 bases and J by 8 bases, with 7 bases between the two germline ends. CDR3 size: 12 residues. The CDR3: CASSEDYEKLFF. Written as DNA, the CDR3 is TGTGCCAGCAGTGAGGACTACGAAAAACTGTTTTTT.

As for this clone: Germline is not matched at one junction end, which may reflect a read error. Other DNA sequences in this sample translate to the same CDR3. The rearrangement joins TRBV6-4 to TRBJ1-5; D unclear. Germline V lookup: CDR1 MRHNA, CDR2 SNTAGT. CDR3 size: 13 residues. The CDR3 nucleotides read TGTGCCAGTAGTGTCGGGGAAAATCAGCCCCAGCATTTT. Protein sequence: CASSVGENQPQHF.

This rearrangement joins TRBV27 to TRBJ2-7; a weak D match, TRBD1 (6 bases). CDR1 and CDR2 from the germline V gene are MNHEY and SMNVEV (reference sequence). V dropped 6 bases and J dropped 4 bases, with 13 bases sitting between them. The CDR3 extends over 13 amino acids. The DNA for the CDR3 is TGTGCCAGCAGCCCAGGGGTTAGGTACGAGCAGTACTTC. Protein product: CASSPGVRYEQYF.